A selection of T cell receptor beta chains follows, all from one sample in a study of blood T cell repertoires in COVID-19. TCRdb's table, derived via immunoSEQ multiplex PCR, lists solely in-frame clones and lacks some. Of 200,000 or so clones detected, about 83% appear once; the ten largest clones hold roughly 5%. The sequenced sample consisted of PBMCs or T cells enriched from blood (not recorded which). The receptors shown here come from a woman aged 45-59 years who had been exposed to COVID-19. The CDR3 runs from the conserved cysteine through the conserved F or W.

TRBJ1-1	TRBV5-1	CASSTGTSNTEAFF
TRBJ1-2	TRBV2	CASRRGGSLYGYTF
TRBJ1-1	TRBV25-1	CASSEFGGSEAFF
TRBJ2-5	TRBV7-9	CASSLESGTQYF
TRBJ2-3	TRBV7-7	CASSLGAGDTQYF
TRBJ2-7	TRBV11-3	CASSKGGSYEQYF
TRBJ2-7	TRBV6-5	CASSKRGDYEQYF
TRBJ1-2	TRBV6-5	CASSYGAGYYGYTF
TRBJ1-1	TRBV19	CASSITGGFMNTEAFF
TRBJ1-1	TRBV19	CASRGQNTEAFF
TRBJ2-7	TRBV29-1	CSVEAPGEQYF
TRBJ2-7	TRBV6-1	CASSAAESYEQYF
TRBJ2-2	TRBV6-2/TRBV6-3	CASSYEQGRDTGELFF
TRBJ2-1	TRBV7-9	CASSLESRRQFF
TRBJ1-1	TRBV6-5	CASSFKVGITEAFF
TRBJ1-2	TRBV28	CASRPPGPGDYGYTF
TRBJ2-7	TRBV28	CASRDRGPYEQYF
TRBJ1-6	TRBV30	CAWSVRTGTGEGSPLHF
TRBJ1-2	TRBV12-3/TRBV12-4	CASSPSTNYGYTF
TRBJ1-2	TRBV19	CASSRGQVNYGYTF
TRBJ2-7	TRBV11-2	CASSNRDRGPKSYEQYF
TRBJ1-2	TRBV14	CASSPQYSNGYTF
TRBJ1-2	TRBV5-8	CASSLVQGRVANYGYTF
TRBJ2-5	TRBV7-3	CASSLSRAGKETQYF
TRBJ1-2	TRBV7-9	CASSLAGDRFGGYTF
TRBJ2-7	TRBV6-5	CASGLAGDRYEQYF
TRBJ2-7	TRBV20-1	CSASRRGLSFSYEQYF
TRBJ2-1	TRBV4-1	CASSQVYRENEQFF
TRBJ1-5	TRBV24-1	CATSDPGHGVGQPQHF
TRBJ1-2	TRBV4-1	CASSQNLRANYGYTF
TRBJ2-7	TRBV7-9	CASSSGQQPYEQYF
TRBJ1-4	TRBV19	CASSKLWTGEDEKLFF
TRBJ1-3	TRBV3-1/TRBV3-2	CASSRQGLGGNTIYF
TRBJ1-5	TRBV9	CASSQGESNQPQHF
TRBJ2-3	TRBV7-2	CASSLALAGGMDTQYF
TRBJ1-3	TRBV13	CASSSGVVGNTIYF
TRBJ1-6	TRBV30	CACWTGLNSPLHF
TRBJ1-1	TRBV20-1	CSAMYTEAFF
TRBJ2-1	TRBV6-4	CASSDRPSGGVDEQFF
TRBJ2-2	TRBV3-1/TRBV3-2	CASSPGNTGELFF
TRBJ1-5	TRBV3-1/TRBV3-2	CASSQDSQPQHF
TRBJ1-4	TRBV5-4	CASSAPGQGNEKLFF
TRBJ2-5	TRBV29-1	CSVPRGALAETQYF
TRBJ1-1	TRBV19	CASSTLSLWGRGTEAFF
TRBJ1-5	TRBV5-5	CASSLASRLNQPQHF
TRBJ1-4	TRBV2	CASIQAEKLFF
TRBJ1-1	TRBV7-3	CASSLMRGSTEAFF
TRBJ1-1	TRBV5-1	CASSFGGTEAFF
TRBJ1-4	TRBV5-1	CASSLWQGENEKLFF